One T cell receptor (beta chain) is described in this entry. Its antigen is still unknown. In the CD4+ fraction, cells were divided into CD45RA+ naive and CD45RA-negative memory subsets. Method: immunoSEQ multiplex PCR; TCRdb's copy keeps in-frame clones and lacks some. The sample holds roughly 640,000 clones; about 97% are singletons and the top ten take about 0.06%. This sample is drawn from a study of shared clonotypes between healthy human individuals. General study points: Generally, naive subsets (rather than memory subsets) showed larger estimated richness.

The CDR3 loop spans 17 amino acids. Per germline, CDR1 SGHVS and CDR2 FQNEAQ. The V and J ends lost 5 bases and 7 bases, in that order; junction bases with no gene match: 15. The gene calls are TRBV7-8 and TRBJ2-1, with 9 bases that match TRBD2. This sequence was found in a young woman in good health. The specimen was naive CD4+ T cells sorted from blood. Subset here: CD45RA+ positively selected. DNA for the CDR3: TGTGCCAGCAGCAACCCACGGGGCGGGAGGGCTGGGAATGAGCAGTTCTTC. As protein: CASSNPRGGRAGNEQFF.